One and the same sample provided the 30 T cell receptor beta chains below, sequenced in a study of technical replicates of blood from several donors. Assay: immunoSEQ multiplex PCR; the TCRdb copy retains only in-frame clones and omits some. This table has approximately 75,000 clones, about 97% appearing once. The sequenced sample consisted of T cells isolated from PBMCs. These TCRs come from a human donor in good health.

The CDR3 sequence is CASSVDVGLAAYEQYF. CDR3 bases: TGTGCCAGCAGCGTAGATGTTGGACTAGCAGCCTACGAGCAGTACTTC. The V gene is TRBV9, the J gene TRBJ2-7; TRBD2 agrees at 8 bases. This CDR3 spans 16 amino acids. Germline CDR1 is SGDLS and CDR2 is YYNGEE. Germline trimming cut 0 bases from V and 2 bases from J; bases unmatched to any gene: 7. The full variable domain, in which reference TRBV9 and TRBJ2-7 provide the parts outside the CDR3, is DSGVTQTPKHLITATGQRVTLRCSPRSGDLSVYWYQQSLDQGLQFLIQYYNGEERAKGNILERFSAQQFPDLHSELNLSSLELGDSALYFCASSVDVGLAAYEQYFGPGTRLTVT.

This clone appeared once. This chain connects TRBV9 to TRBJ1-2, with TRBD1 identical over 7 bases. Germline trimming cut 3 bases from V and 3 bases from J; bases unmatched to any gene: 14. The CDR3 has 17 amino acids. Germline V gene data show CDR1 as SGDLS and CDR2 as YYNGEE. For the CDR3, the DNA is TGTGCCAGCAGCGCGGGGCTTGACAGGGAAGTCGACTATGGCTACACCTTC. Translating gives CASSAGLDREVDYGYTF.

This chain uses TRBV5-5 with TRBJ1-4; no clear D gene. V lost 4 bases and J lost 0, with 10 bases in between. The germline V gene has CDR1 SGHKS and CDR2 YYEKEE (reference sequence). The CDR3 covers 15 residues. In DNA, the CDR3 is TGTGCCAGCAGCGCTGTAGGAGCAACTAATGAAAAACTGTTTTTT. Translation gives CASSAVGATNEKLFF.

In the case of this clone: At one end the junction does not follow the germline gene, possibly because of a read error. The chain employs TRBV11-3 and TRBJ1-1; D gene ambiguous. The CDR3 consists of 14 residues. Germline CDR1 and CDR2: SGHNT and YENEEA. CDR3 loop: CVSSPSRELPEAFF. In nucleotides, the CDR3 is TGTGTCAGCAGCCCCAGTAGGGAGCTACCTGAAGCTTTCTTT. The whole variable domain, remainder taken from reference TRBV11-3 and TRBJ1-1, is EAGVVQSPRYKIIEKKQPVAFWCNPISGHNTLYWYLQNLGQGPELLIRYENEEAVDDSQLPKDRFSAERLKGVDSTLKIQPAELGDSAVYLCVSSPSRELPEAFFGQGTRLTVV.

The chain combines TRBV7-9 with TRBJ1-1; D not resolved. The V end was cut by 5 bases, the J end by 8 bases, with 9 bases between. The CDR3 has 11 amino acids. In germline, CDR1 is SEHNR, CDR2 FQNEAQ (reference sequence). CDR3 DNA sequence: TGTGCCAGCAGCCTGGCACCGGAAGCTTTCTTT. Residues: CASSLAPEAFF. Complete variable domain (other parts from reference TRBV7-9 and TRBJ1-1): DTGVSQNPRHKITKRGQNVTFRCDPISEHNRLYWYRQTLGQGPEFLTYFQNEAQLEKSRLLSDRFSAERPKGSFSTLEIQRTEQGDSAMYLCASSLAPEAFFGQGTRLTVV.

The CDR3 region has the DNA TGTGCCAGCACCCAAACCTACGAGCAGTACTTC. This encodes CASTQTYEQYF. The chain employs TRBV2 and TRBJ2-7; D is unresolved. CDR3 size: 11 residues. CDR1 and CDR2 from the germline V gene are SNHLY and FYNNEI. The V end lost 7 bases, the J end lost 2 bases, and 6 bases lay between the germline ends.

The chain has TRBV2 and TRBJ1-1; 8 bases are shared with TRBD1. Germline V gene sequence: CDR1 SNHLY, CDR2 FYNNEI. V trimming: 6 bases; J trimming: 11 bases; junction bases outside the gene matches: 8. The CDR3 sequence is 12 residues long. The CDR3 nucleotides read TGTGCCAGCAGGGCCGGACAGGGTGGCGCTTTCTTT. Amino acids: CASRAGQGGAFF.

On this clone itself: Other DNA sequences of this sample code for an identical CDR3. The chain links TRBV27 to TRBJ1-5; D remains unclear. This CDR3 has 13 amino acids. Germline V gene lookup returns CDR1 MNHEY and CDR2 SMNVEV (reference sequence). Deletions cut 2 bases from V and 4 bases from J, with 6 bases between. The CDR3 DNA reads as TGTGCCAGCAGTTTAACGGGGAATCAGCCCCAGCATTTT. Residues: CASSLTGNQPQHF.

The chain is built from TRBV9 and TRBJ1-4; maybe TRBD1 (6 bases). The CDR3 has 14 amino acids. Per germline, CDR1 SGDLS and CDR2 YYNGEE. The ends were cut back, 0 bases at V and 4 bases at J, with 7 bases in the middle. CDR3: CASSVGQVNEKLFF. Here the CDR3 DNA reads TGTGCCAGCAGCGTAGGACAGGTTAATGAAAAACTGTTTTTT.

The chain couples TRBV4-2 to TRBJ2-7; 9 nucleotides line up with TRBD2. Per the germline V gene, CDR1 is LGHNA and CDR2 is YNFKEQ. The CDR3 spans 15 residues. V shed 0 bases and J 0 bases; nucleotides not matched to a gene: 0. The CDR3 DNA reads as TGTGCCAGCAGCCAAGAGACTAGCGGCTCCTACGAGCAGTACTTC. Amino acid sequence: CASSQETSGSYEQYF.

In DNA, the CDR3 is TGTGCCAGCAGCAAGCAGGGGGCCACTGAAGCTTTCTTT. It translates to CASSKQGATEAFF. This chain links TRBV21-1 with TRBJ1-1; the table assigns TRBD1, which was not confirmed against the DNA. TRBV21-1 is noted as a pseudogene. CDR3 length: 13 amino acids.

This clone is a singleton in its sample. This chain connects TRBV29-1 to TRBJ2-1; 10 positions agree with TRBD2. Germline V gene lookup returns CDR1 SQVTM and CDR2 ANQGSEA. CDR3 size: 14 residues. Losses at the gene ends were 5 bases for V and 9 bases for J; bases not matched to a gene: 10. The CDR3 sequence: CSVSLAGVRGEQFF. The CDR3 coding sequence is TGCAGCGTTTCCCTAGCGGGAGTTAGAGGTGAGCAGTTCTTC.

This rearrangement joins TRBV5-1 to TRBJ1-3; tentatively, D is TRBD1 (5 bases). The CDR3 is made up of 16 amino acids. CDR1 is SGHRS, CDR2 YFSETQ, per germline. The germline V and J ends were trimmed by 0 bases and 0 bases, with 10 bases remaining between them. CDR3 amino acids: CASSLETVNSGNTIYF. DNA of the CDR3: TGCGCCAGCAGCTTGGAGACAGTCAACTCTGGAAACACCATATATTTT.

The chain uses TRBV7-3 and TRBJ2-1; D is possibly TRBD2 (6 bases). V was clipped by 1 base and J by 0 bases, with 10 bases between them. Germline V gives CDR1 SGHTA, CDR2 FQGTGA. This CDR3 contains 16 residues. CDR3 loop: CASSLNGGTSYNEQFF. The CDR3 coding sequence is TGTGCCAGCAGCTTAAACGGCGGGACCTCCTACAATGAGCAGTTCTTC.

The chain is built from TRBV2 and TRBJ2-5; the D gene is possibly TRBD2 (6 bases). Trimming cost V 3 bases and J 4 bases, with 12 bases left between them. There are 14 residues in the CDR3. Germline V gene lookup returns CDR1 SNHLY and CDR2 FYNNEI. The CDR3 region is CASSETRPGETQYF. CDR3 coding DNA: TGTGCCAGCAGTGAGACTAGGCCGGGAGAGACCCAGTACTTC.

V and J are TRBV18 and TRBJ2-1; TRBD2 aligns across 14 bases. CDR3 size: 15 residues. Germline values: CDR1 KGHSH, CDR2 LQKENI. With V trimmed by 5 bases and J by 6 bases, 3 bases remained unmatched. The CDR3 here is CASSWGLAGANEQFF. The CDR3, as DNA: TGTGCCAGCTCATGGGGACTAGCGGGAGCCAATGAGCAGTTCTTC. Filled out from reference TRBV18 and TRBJ2-1, the complete variable domain reads NAGVMQNPRHLVRRRGQEARLRCSPMKGHSHVYWYRQLPEEGLKFMVYLQKENIIDESGMPKERFSAEFPKEGPSILRIQQVVRGDSAAYFCASSWGLAGANEQFFGPGTRLTVL.

This sequence joins TRBV30 and TRBJ1-3; no firm D call. V shed 8 bases and J shed 0 bases, with 8 bases lying between them. Germline V CDR1 and CDR2: GTSNPN, SVGIG (reference sequence). CDR3 length equals 12 residues. The CDR3, as DNA: TGTGCCATACAGACCTCTGGAAACACCATATATTTT. The encoded protein is CAIQTSGNTIYF.

The CDR3 loop reads CASSSPRDRAGNTIYF. The CDR3 nucleotides read TGTGCCAGCAGCTCCCCTCGGGATCGGGCTGGAAACACCATATATTTT. The chain is built from TRBV7-2 and TRBJ1-3; D uncertain. The CDR3 is 16 residues long. V gave up 4 bases and J gave up 2 bases, with 15 bases separating them. The germline CDR1 and CDR2 sequences are SGHTA and FQGNSA. Together with reference TRBV7-2 and TRBJ1-3, the CDR3 gives the full variable domain: GAGVSQSPSNKVTEKGKDVELRCDPISGHTALYWYRQSLGQGLEFLIYFQGNSAPDKSGLPSDRFSAERTGGSVSTLTIQRTQQEDSAVYLCASSSPRDRAGNTIYFGEGSWLTVV.

This clone was recorded once. The chain employs TRBV13 and TRBJ2-3; no clear D. CDR1 and CDR2 from the germline V gene are PRHDT and FYEKMQ (reference sequence). This CDR3 has 13 amino acids. Trimming stripped 0 bases from V and 3 bases from J, with 4 bases between. CDR3 residues: CASSLGGTDTQYF. For the CDR3, the DNA is TGTGCCAGCAGCTTAGGCGGGACAGATACGCAGTATTTT. Supplemented by reference TRBV13 and TRBJ2-3, the full variable domain reads AAGVIQSPRHLIKEKRETATLKCYPIPRHDTVYWYQQGPGQDPQFLISFYEKMQSDKGSIPDRFSAQQFSDYHSELNMSSLELGDSALYFCASSLGGTDTQYFGPGTRLTVL.

This chain joins TRBV19 and TRBJ2-1; D is undetermined. CDR3 size: 12 residues. Deletions cut 5 bases from V and 9 bases from J, with 11 bases between. The germline V gene encodes CDR1 LNHDA and CDR2 SQIVND (reference sequence). The DNA for the CDR3 is TGTGCCAGTAGTCCCTCCCTCTTTGAGCAGTTCTTC. It encodes CASSPSLFEQFF.

This chain joins TRBV7-9 and TRBJ1-1; tentatively, D is TRBD1 (6 bases). The CDR3 runs to 14 residues. V was cut by 3 bases and J by 3 bases, with 11 bases left in between. CDR1 is SEHNR, CDR2 FQNEAQ, per germline (reference sequence). CDR3 nucleotides: TGTGCCAGCAGCTTTAATAAGGGGGACACTGAAGCTTTCTTT. Protein: CASSFNKGDTEAFF.

This rearrangement joins TRBV10-1 to TRBJ2-1, with D possibly being TRBD2 (6 bases). The length of the CDR3 is 13 residues. The germline V gene has CDR1 WNHNN and CDR2 SYGVQD (reference sequence). V was shortened by 4 bases and J by 4 bases, with 8 bases between the two germline ends. The CDR3 bases are TGCGCCAGCAGTGCGGGGACTTACAATGAGCAGTTCTTC. Translated: CASSAGTYNEQFF.

V usage is TRBV9 and J usage is TRBJ2-7; TRBD1 matches 11 bases. This CDR3 spans 16 amino acids. Germline trimming cut 4 bases from V and 1 base from J; bases unmatched to any gene: 7. The germline V gene encodes CDR1 SGDLS and CDR2 YYNGEE. The CDR3 nucleotides read TGTGCCAGCAGCCCCCTTCGGGACAGGGGGTCCTACGAGCAGTACTTC. This translates into CASSPLRDRGSYEQYF.

This chain connects TRBV5-4 to TRBJ1-1; 9 bases align to TRBD1. V dropped 3 bases and J dropped 1; count of bases not matched to a gene: 7. Germline V gene sequence: CDR1 SGHNT, CDR2 YYREEE (reference sequence). CDR3 length equals 16 residues. In DNA, the CDR3 is TGTGCCAGCAGCTACATAAGGACAGGGGAGAACACTGAAGCTTTCTTT. This encodes CASSYIRTGENTEAFF.

The chain recombines TRBV4-1 with TRBJ1-1; perhaps TRBD1 as D (6 bases). The ends were cut back, 1 base at V and 1 base at J, with 16 bases in the middle. Germline CDR1 MGHRA, CDR2 YSYEKL. The CDR3 extends over 17 amino acids. The CDR3 coding sequence is TGCGCCAGCAGCCAAGGGTGGCAGGGGCGGGCGAACACTGAAGCTTTCTTT. This translates into CASSQGWQGRANTEAFF.

V usage is TRBV2 and J usage is TRBJ2-3; 10 bases align to TRBD1. Trimming cost V 2 bases and J 2 bases; bases outside gene matches: 13. The germline CDR1 and CDR2 sequences are SNHLY and FYNNEI. CDR3 length: 19 amino acids. CDR3 DNA sequence: TGTGCCAGCAGTGAAATGGGACAGGGGACGGTTTTAAACACAGATACGCAGTATTTT. Amino acids: CASSEMGQGTVLNTDTQYF.

This clone was seen only a few times. The chain combines TRBV27 with TRBJ1-1; 12 bases match TRBD1. Germline V gene lookup returns CDR1 MNHEY and CDR2 SMNVEV (reference sequence). CDR3 length equals 16 residues. Trimming cost V 4 bases and J 0 bases; bases outside gene matches: 3. This CDR3 reads CASSSGTGGMNTEAFF. CDR3 DNA: TGTGCCAGCAGTTCCGGGACAGGGGGCATGAACACTGAAGCTTTCTTT.

The chain uses TRBV29-1 and TRBJ1-2, with 7 bases lining up with TRBD1. V dropped 2 bases and J dropped 7; count of bases not matched to a gene: 7. The CDR3 runs to 13 residues. Germline V gene data show CDR1 as SQVTM and CDR2 as ANQGSEA. CDR3 nucleotide sequence: TGCAGCGTTGAATCGGAGGGGGCGCCTGGCTACACCTTC. Protein product: CSVESEGAPGYTF.

The V and J genes are TRBV7-9 and TRBJ1-1, with 10 bases identical to TRBD1. The CDR3 is 12 amino acids. The germline gives CDR1 SEHNR, CDR2 FQNEAQ (reference sequence). V shed 5 bases and J 12 bases; nucleotides not matched to a gene: 6. CDR3 region: CASSPTGQGPFF. The CDR3 DNA reads TGTGCCAGCAGCCCGACGGGACAGGGGCCTTTCTTT.

The gene calls are TRBV6-1 and TRBJ1-4; TRBD1 is a possible D gene (6 bases). The germline V gene has CDR1 MNHNS and CDR2 SASEGT. The CDR3 length is 15 residues. Trimming took 6 bases from V and 4 from J, leaving 15 bases between them. The CDR3: CASRGAVGLNEKLFF. The CDR3 DNA reads as TGTGCCAGCAGGGGGGCTGTCGGTCTTAATGAAAAACTGTTTTTT.